Following are 9 T cell receptor beta chains from one sample sequenced in a study of blood T cells in healthy people across ages. With a J-beta primer mix and a sample-barcoded 5' primer, a second PCR ran about 7 to 12 cycles. Via MiXCR, TCRdb re-called the 5' RACE reads, giving one row per CDR3 protein. Among approximately 2,000,000 distinct CDR3 sequences, approximately 40% were seen once, and the ten largest hold roughly 23%. Material: blood. The source is a human donor in good health.

In the case of this clonotype: One base away lies a much larger clone, so this may be a sequencing read error. The rearrangement joins TRBV20-1 to TRBJ1-2; TRBD1 agrees at 7 bases. V trimming: 0 bases; J trimming: 4 bases; junction bases outside the gene matches: 11. The CDR3 extends over 16 amino acids. The germline V gene encodes CDR1 DFQATT and CDR2 SNEGSKA (reference sequence). CDR3 coding DNA: TGCAGTGCTAGAGACCCACTAAGGGGGCCGGGCTATGGCTACACCTTC. It specifies CSARDPLRGPGYGYTF.

This clonotype was found a few times. This chain links TRBV27 with TRBJ2-7; no clear D. The CDR3 has 13 amino acids. The ends were cut back, 7 bases at V and 2 bases at J, with 12 bases in the middle. Germline-derived CDR1 and CDR2 are MNHEY and SMNVEV (reference sequence). This CDR3 is CASNPLRPYEQYF. CDR3 coding DNA: TGTGCCAGCAACCCCCTTCGTCCCTACGAGCAGTACTTC.

Regarding this clonotype: This clone may be a read error of a much larger clone one base away. The chain employs TRBV9 and TRBJ1-2; 7 bases map to TRBD1. The length of the CDR3 is 14 residues. Trimming at V came to 3 bases and at J to 8 bases, leaving 10 bases not matched to a gene. Germline CDR1 is SGDLS and CDR2 is YYNGEE. The CDR3 nucleotides read TGTGCCAGCAGCGGTGAGGGGGCGAAAGGAGGCTACACCTTC. Protein: CASSGEGAKGGYTF.

V and J are TRBV10-3 and TRBJ2-2; 7 nucleotides line up with TRBD1. V gave up 6 bases and J gave up 0 bases; unmatched junction bases: 7. This CDR3 region has 16 residues. Germline-derived CDR1 and CDR2 are ENHRY and SYGVKD. The CDR3 loop reads CAIRDRDSTNTGELFF. The CDR3 bases are TGTGCCATCAGGGACCGGGACAGCACGAACACCGGGGAGCTGTTTTTT.

V and J are TRBV7-8 and TRBJ2-7; D gene unclear. Germline V lookup: CDR1 SGHVS, CDR2 FQNEAQ. Trimming removed 5 bases at V and 0 bases at J, with 11 bases between. The CDR3 contains 14 residues. The CDR3, as DNA: TGTGCCAGCAGCCGAGGTCCCCTCTCCTACGAGCAGTACTTC. Translated: CASSRGPLSYEQYF.

The V gene is TRBV7-2, the J gene TRBJ1-2; D not certain. This CDR3 has 16 amino acids. Trimming stripped 5 bases from V and 0 bases from J, with 16 bases between. Germline V gene data show CDR1 as SGHTA and CDR2 as FQGNSA. The CDR3 loop is CASSPQAHPTNYGYTF. The DNA of the CDR3 is TGTGCCAGCAGCCCCCAGGCGCACCCGACTAACTATGGCTACACCTTC.

This clonotype showed up just a few times. The chain couples TRBV20-1 to TRBJ2-7; D may be TRBD1 (5 bases). The CDR3 totals 13 residues. From germline, CDR1 is DFQATT and CDR2 SNEGSKA (reference sequence). V was pared by 8 bases and J by 3 bases, with 17 bases between. The CDR3 reads CSTQPRQNYEQYF. CDR3 nucleotides: TGCAGTACCCAACCCCGACAGAACTACGAGCAGTACTTC.

This clonotype was observed a few times. The chain is built from TRBV2 and TRBJ2-7; D might be TRBD1 (6 bases). From germline, CDR1 is SNHLY and CDR2 FYNNEI. The V end was cut by 2 bases, the J end by 10 bases, with 15 bases between. CDR3 length: 13 amino acids. The CDR3 loop is CASSERLGGTQYF. CDR3 nucleotides: TGTGCCAGCAGTGAACGTTTAGGGGGAACCCAGTACTTC.

The chain carries TRBV20-1 and TRBJ2-1; D is uncertain. V lost 0 bases and J lost 6, with 15 bases in between. The CDR3 is 15 amino acids. CDR1 and CDR2 (germline): DFQATT, SNEGSKA (reference sequence). CDR3: CSARDLGQTLNEQFF. CDR3 sequence (DNA): TGCAGTGCTAGAGATCTAGGGCAGACTCTCAATGAGCAGTTCTTC.